This entry is about one TCR beta chain. The authors ran a second PCR of roughly 6 to 12 cycles using a sample-barcoded 5' primer and a J-beta primer mix. Each CDR3 protein is one row after TCRdb ran MiXCR on the 5' RACE reads. In the table there are some 1.4 million distinct CDR3 sequences, approximately 38% of which are singletons. This specimen belongs to a study of blood T cells in healthy people across ages. Peripheral blood was drawn, around 9.4 milliliters per donor. The TCR sequence derives from a woman younger than 30 in good health. Material: blood.

The CDR3 reads CASSFADRWGQPQHF. Written as DNA, the CDR3 is TGTGCCAGCAGTTTTGCGGACAGGTGGGGTCAGCCCCAGCATTTT. The chain uses TRBV6-6 and TRBJ1-5; 7 bases map to TRBD1. V gave up 4 bases and J gave up 6 bases; unmatched junction bases: 9. CDR3 size: 15 residues. The V gene's germline CDR1 is MNHNY and CDR2 SVGAGI (reference sequence).